The text below deals with one T cell receptor beta chain. Its cognate antigen is unknown. Using immunoSEQ multiplex PCR, the repertoire was profiled, and TCRdb retains in-frame clones only, with some absent. Altogether roughly 99,000 clones are present, roughly 87% being singletons, with the ten largest covering 0.6% to 0.8%. These data originate in a study of graft-versus-host responses after intestinal transplantation. Overall study context: Every one of the recipients received anti-thymocyte globulin induction and afterwards took tacrolimus and steroids for approximately three years.

This CDR3 is built from 16 residues. The germline V gene has CDR1 MNHNS and CDR2 SASEGT. Trimming shortened V by 2 bases and J by 0 bases, and 11 bases separated the two germline ends. Whole-study results and caveats: Among circulating GvH clones, peak levels were associated with early post-transplant declines in HvG clones. Within allografts, high graft-versus-host to host-versus-graft clonal ratios were seen among patients with graft-donor T cell macrochimerism.

This clonotype was obtained from a human donor who was the organ donor for an intestinal transplant. The sample in question was unstimulated CD4+ T cells sorted from spleen or lymph node cells, obtained before transplant. The V gene is TRBV6-1, the J gene TRBJ2-1, with D unclear. The CDR3 protein is CASSELSTISYNEQFF. The CDR3 DNA sequence: TGTGCCAGCAGTGAACTGAGCACCATCTCCTACAATGAGCAGTTCTTC.